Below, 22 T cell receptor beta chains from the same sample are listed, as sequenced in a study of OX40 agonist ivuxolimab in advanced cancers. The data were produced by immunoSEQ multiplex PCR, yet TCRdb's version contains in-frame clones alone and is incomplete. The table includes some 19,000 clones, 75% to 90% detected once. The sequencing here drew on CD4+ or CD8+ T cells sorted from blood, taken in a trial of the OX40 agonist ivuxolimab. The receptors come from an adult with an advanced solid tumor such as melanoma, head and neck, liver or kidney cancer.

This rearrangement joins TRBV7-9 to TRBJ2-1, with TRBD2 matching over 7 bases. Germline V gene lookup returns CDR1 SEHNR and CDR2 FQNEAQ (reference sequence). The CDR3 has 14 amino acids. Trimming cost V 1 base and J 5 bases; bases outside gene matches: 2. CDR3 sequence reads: CASSLVAGDNEQFF. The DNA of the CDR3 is TGTGCCAGCAGCTTAGTTGCGGGGGACAATGAGCAGTTCTTC.

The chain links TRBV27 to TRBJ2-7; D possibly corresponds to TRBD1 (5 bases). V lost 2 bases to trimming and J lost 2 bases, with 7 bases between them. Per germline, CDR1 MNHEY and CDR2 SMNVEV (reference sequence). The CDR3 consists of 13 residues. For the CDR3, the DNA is TGTGCCAGCAGTTTAGGGGCAACCTACGAGCAGTACTTC. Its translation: CASSLGATYEQYF.

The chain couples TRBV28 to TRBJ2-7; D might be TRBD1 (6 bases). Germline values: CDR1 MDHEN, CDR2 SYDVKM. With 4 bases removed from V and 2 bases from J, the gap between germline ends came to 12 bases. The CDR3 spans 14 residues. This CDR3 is CASSSSGDPYEQYF. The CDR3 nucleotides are TGTGCCAGCAGTTCATCAGGGGACCCCTACGAGCAGTACTTC.

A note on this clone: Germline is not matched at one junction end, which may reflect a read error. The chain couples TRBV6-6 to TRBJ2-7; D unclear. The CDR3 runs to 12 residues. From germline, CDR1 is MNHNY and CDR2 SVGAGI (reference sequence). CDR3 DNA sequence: TGTGCCAGCAGTGACTCAACGGTTCCCCAGTACTTC. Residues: CASSDSTVPQYF.

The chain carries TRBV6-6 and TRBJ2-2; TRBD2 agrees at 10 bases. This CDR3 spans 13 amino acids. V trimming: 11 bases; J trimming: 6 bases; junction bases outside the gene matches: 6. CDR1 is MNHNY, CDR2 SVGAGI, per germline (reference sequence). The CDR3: CAGGLASAGELFF. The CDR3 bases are TGTGCCGGGGGACTAGCGAGTGCCGGGGAGCTGTTTTTT.

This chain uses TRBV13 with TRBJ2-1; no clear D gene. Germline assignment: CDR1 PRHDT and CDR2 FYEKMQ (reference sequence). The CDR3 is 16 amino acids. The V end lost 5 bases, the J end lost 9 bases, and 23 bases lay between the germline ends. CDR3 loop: CASSGRALPYGGEQFF. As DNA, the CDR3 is TGTGCCAGCAGCGGCCGGGCCCTTCCTTATGGTGGTGAGCAGTTCTTC.

The DNA for the CDR3 is TGTGCCAGTAGTATCATGGGACAGGGATTCTACGAGCAGTACTTC. This sequence encodes CASSIMGQGFYEQYF. The J gene is TRBJ2-7, the V gene TRBV19; 9 bases align to TRBD1. Germline V lookup: CDR1 LNHDA, CDR2 SQIVND (reference sequence). The V and J ends lost 3 bases and 3 bases, in that order; junction bases with no gene match: 6. CDR3 length: 15 amino acids.

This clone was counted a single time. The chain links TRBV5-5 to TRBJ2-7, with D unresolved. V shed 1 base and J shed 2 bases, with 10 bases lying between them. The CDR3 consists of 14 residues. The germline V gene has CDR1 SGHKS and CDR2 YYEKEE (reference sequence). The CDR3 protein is CASSLWSGAYEQYF. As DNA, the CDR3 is TGTGCCAGCAGCTTGTGGTCAGGTGCCTACGAGCAGTACTTC. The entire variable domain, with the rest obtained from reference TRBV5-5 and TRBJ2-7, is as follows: DAGVTQSPTHLIKTRGQQVTLRCSPISGHKSVSWYQQVLGQGPQFIFQYYEKEERGRGNFPDRFSARQFPNYSSELNVNALLLGDSALYLCASSLWSGAYEQYFGPGTRLTVT.

The CDR3 protein is CASSPMRGGAYAEAFF. CDR3 nucleotide sequence: TGTGCCAGCAGTCCCATGAGGGGGGGGGCTTACGCTGAAGCTTTCTTT. The gene calls are TRBV28 and TRBJ1-1; TRBD1 might be the D (6 bases). CDR3 size: 16 residues. The V gene lost 5 bases and the J gene lost 6 bases, with 22 bases spanning the gap. CDR1 is MDHEN, CDR2 SYDVKM, per germline. Looking up the rest from reference TRBV28 and TRBJ1-1 gives the full variable domain: DVKVTQSSRYLVKRTGEKVFLECVQDMDHENMFWYRQDPGLGLRLIYFSYDVKMKEKGDIPEGYSVSREKKERFSLILESASTNQTSMYLCASSPMRGGAYAEAFFGQGTRLTVV.

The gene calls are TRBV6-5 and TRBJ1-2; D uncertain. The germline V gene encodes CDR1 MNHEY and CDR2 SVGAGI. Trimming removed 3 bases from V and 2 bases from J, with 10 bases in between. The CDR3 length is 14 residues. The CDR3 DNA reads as TGTGCCAGCAGTTATTATTGGGGAAACTATGGCTACACCTTC. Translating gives CASSYYWGNYGYTF.

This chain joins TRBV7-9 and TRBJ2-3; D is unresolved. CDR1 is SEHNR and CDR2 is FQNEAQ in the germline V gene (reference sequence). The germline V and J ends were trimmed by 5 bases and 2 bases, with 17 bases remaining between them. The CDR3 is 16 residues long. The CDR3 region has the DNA TGTGCCAGCAGCGGCGGTATTCTGGGTTTCACAGATACGCAGTATTTT. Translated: CASSGGILGFTDTQYF.

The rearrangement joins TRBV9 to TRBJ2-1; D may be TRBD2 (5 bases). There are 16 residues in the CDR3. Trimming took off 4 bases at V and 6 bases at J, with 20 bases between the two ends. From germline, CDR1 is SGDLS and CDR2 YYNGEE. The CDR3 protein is CASSPRRGSAINEQFF. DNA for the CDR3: TGTGCCAGCAGCCCCCGACGGGGTAGCGCGATCAATGAGCAGTTCTTC.

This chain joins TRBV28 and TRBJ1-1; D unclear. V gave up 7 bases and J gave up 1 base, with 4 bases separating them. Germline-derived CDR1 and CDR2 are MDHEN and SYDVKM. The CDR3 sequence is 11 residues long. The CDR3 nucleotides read TGTGCCAGCATGAGGAACACTGAAGCTTTCTTT. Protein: CASMRNTEAFF.

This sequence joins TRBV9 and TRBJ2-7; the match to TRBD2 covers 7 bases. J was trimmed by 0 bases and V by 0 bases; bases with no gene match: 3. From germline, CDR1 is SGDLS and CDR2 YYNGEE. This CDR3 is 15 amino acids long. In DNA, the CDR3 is TGTGCCAGCAGCGTAGGGGCGGGGGTCTCCTACGAGCAGTACTTC. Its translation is CASSVGAGVSYEQYF.

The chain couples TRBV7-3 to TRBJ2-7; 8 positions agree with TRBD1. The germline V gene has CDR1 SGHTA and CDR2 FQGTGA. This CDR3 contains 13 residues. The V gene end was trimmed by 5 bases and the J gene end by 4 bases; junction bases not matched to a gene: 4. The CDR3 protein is CASSPGGAYEQYF. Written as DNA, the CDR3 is TGTGCCAGCAGCCCAGGGGGCGCGTACGAGCAGTACTTC.

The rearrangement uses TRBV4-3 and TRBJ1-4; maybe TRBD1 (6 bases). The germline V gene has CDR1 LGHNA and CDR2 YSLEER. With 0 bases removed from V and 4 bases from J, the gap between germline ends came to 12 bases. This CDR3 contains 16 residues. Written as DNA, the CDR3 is TGCGCCAGCAGCCAAGATACAGGGACCGTTAATGAAAAACTGTTTTTT. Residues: CASSQDTGTVNEKLFF.

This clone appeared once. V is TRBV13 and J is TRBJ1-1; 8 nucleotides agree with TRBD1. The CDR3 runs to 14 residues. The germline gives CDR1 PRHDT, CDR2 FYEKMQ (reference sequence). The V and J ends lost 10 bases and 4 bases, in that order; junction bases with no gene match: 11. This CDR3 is CATSLEDRATEAFF. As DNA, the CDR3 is TGTGCCACAAGCTTAGAGGACAGGGCCACTGAAGCTTTCTTT.

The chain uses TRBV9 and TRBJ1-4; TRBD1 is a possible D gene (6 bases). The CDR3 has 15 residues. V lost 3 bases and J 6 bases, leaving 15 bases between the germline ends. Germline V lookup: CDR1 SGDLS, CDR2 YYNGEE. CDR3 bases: TGTGCCAGCAGCGGCGGCGGGGGCATTCATGAAAAACTGTTTTTT. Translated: CASSGGGGIHEKLFF.

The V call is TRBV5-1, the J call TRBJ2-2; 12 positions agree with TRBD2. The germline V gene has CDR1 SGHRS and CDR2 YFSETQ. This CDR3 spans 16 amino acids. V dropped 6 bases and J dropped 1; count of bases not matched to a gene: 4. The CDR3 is CASKETSGRNTGELFF. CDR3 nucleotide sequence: TGCGCCAGCAAGGAGACTAGCGGGAGGAACACCGGGGAGCTGTTTTTT. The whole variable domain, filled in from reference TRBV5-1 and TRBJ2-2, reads KAGVTQTPRYLIKTRGQQVTLSCSPISGHRSVSWYQQTPGQGLQFLFEYFSETQRNKGNFPGRFSGRQFSNSRSEMNVSTLELGDSALYLCASKETSGRNTGELFFGEGSRLTVL.

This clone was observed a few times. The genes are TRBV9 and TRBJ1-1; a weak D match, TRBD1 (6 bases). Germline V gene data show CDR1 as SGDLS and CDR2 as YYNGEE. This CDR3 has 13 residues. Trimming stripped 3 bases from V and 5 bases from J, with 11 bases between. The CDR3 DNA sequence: TGTGCCAGCAGCGCCCTAGGGGGGACTGAAGCTTTCTTT. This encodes CASSALGGTEAFF.

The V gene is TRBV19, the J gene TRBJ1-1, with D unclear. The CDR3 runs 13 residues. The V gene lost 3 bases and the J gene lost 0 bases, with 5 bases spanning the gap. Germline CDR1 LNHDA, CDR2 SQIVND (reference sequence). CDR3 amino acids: CASSIRVNTEAFF. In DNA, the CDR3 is TGTGCCAGTAGTATTAGAGTGAACACTGAAGCTTTCTTT.

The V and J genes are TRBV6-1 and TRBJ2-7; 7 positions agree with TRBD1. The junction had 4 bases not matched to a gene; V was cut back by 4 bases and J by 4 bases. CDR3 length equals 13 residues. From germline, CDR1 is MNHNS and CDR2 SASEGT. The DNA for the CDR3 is TGTGCCAGCAGTGTGGGACAGCTATACGAGCAGTACTTC. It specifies CASSVGQLYEQYF.